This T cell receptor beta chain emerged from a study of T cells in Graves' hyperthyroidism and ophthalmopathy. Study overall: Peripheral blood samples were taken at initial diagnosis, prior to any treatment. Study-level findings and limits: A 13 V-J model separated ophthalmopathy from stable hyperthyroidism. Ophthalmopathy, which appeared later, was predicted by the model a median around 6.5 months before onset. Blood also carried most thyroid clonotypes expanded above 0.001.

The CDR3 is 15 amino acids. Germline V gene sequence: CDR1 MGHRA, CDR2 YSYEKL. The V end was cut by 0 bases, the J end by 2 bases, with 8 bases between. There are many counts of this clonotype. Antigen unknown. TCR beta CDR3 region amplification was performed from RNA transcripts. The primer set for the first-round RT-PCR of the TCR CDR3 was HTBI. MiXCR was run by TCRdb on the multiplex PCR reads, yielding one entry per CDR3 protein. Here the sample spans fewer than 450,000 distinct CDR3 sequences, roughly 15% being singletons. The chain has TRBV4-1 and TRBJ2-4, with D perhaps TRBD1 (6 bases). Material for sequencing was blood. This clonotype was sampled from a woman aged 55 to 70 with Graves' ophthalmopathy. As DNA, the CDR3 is TGCGCCAGCAGCCAAGATAGGGGGACCAAAAACATTCAGTACTTC. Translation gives CASSQDRGTKNIQYF.